Each of the 17 T cell receptor beta chains below was sequenced from the same sample in a study of T cell repertoires in cytomegalovirus infection. From the reads, TCRdb called clonotypes with MiXCR, one entry per CDR3 protein. The table shows approximately 470,000 distinct CDR3 sequences, with approximately 46% occurring only once. The antigens of these receptors remain unknown. The specimen was cultured PBMCs, collected from culture after CMV antigen stimulation. The receptor source for this set is a human donor in good health (CMV status not recorded). Some clones in this sample may be carry-over from other donors' samples.

The chain is built from TRBV6-6 and TRBJ1-5; D ambiguous. Germline CDR1 reads MNHNY; CDR2 reads SVGAGI (reference sequence). V lost 0 bases, J lost 6 bases, and 3 bases lay in between. CDR3 length: 12 amino acids. Written as DNA, the CDR3 is TGTGCCAGCAGTTACTCAGGTCAGCCCCAGCATTTT. It translates to CASSYSGQPQHF.

The chain uses TRBV11-3 and TRBJ2-1, with 13 bases matching TRBD2. Germline assignment: CDR1 SGHNT and CDR2 YENEEA. V lost 5 bases to trimming and J lost 8 bases; unmatched junction nucleotides: 12. The CDR3 has 17 amino acids. CDR3 loop: CASSPGRTSGSTYEQFF. CDR3 nucleotides: TGTGCCAGCAGCCCAGGTCGGACTAGCGGGAGTACGTATGAGCAGTTCTTC.

V usage is TRBV7-8 and J usage is TRBJ2-5; D unresolved. V was shortened by 3 bases and J by 0 bases, with 5 bases between the two germline ends. CDR1 is SGHVS, CDR2 FQNEAQ, per germline. The CDR3 is 13 amino acids. The CDR3 loop is CASSFRYQETQYF. For the CDR3, the DNA is TGTGCCAGCAGCTTCCGGTACCAAGAGACCCAGTACTTC.

The rearrangement links TRBV12-5 to TRBJ1-1; weak D call: TRBD1 (5 bases). V shed 1 base and J shed 4 bases, with 22 bases lying between them. Germline V gene data show CDR1 as LGHNT and CDR2 as FRNRAP. CDR3 size: 18 residues. CDR3 bases: TGTGCTAGTGGTTTGGAGCGGGGGGGTGCGTTTATGAGCACTGAAGCTTTCTTT. Residues: CASGLERGGAFMSTEAFF.

The V gene is TRBV7-2, the J gene TRBJ2-1; a possible D gene is TRBD2 (6 bases). Trimming removed 7 bases at V and 5 bases at J, with 18 bases between. This CDR3 comprises 15 residues. CDR1 is SGHTA, CDR2 FQGNSA, per germline. CDR3 DNA sequence: TGTGCCAGCACTAAGTGGGGACCTAGCGACAATGAGCAGTTCTTC. This translates into CASTKWGPSDNEQFF.

V is TRBV6-2 or TRBV6-3 and J is TRBJ2-7; perhaps TRBD1 as D (5 bases). Trimming cost V 7 bases and J 6 bases, with 25 bases left between them. CDR3 length: 16 residues. Per the germline V gene, CDR1 is MNHEY and CDR2 is SVGEGT. The CDR3 reads CASNSAAETAFFEQYF. The CDR3 DNA reads as TGTGCCAGCAACTCGGCGGCGGAGACAGCCTTTTTCGAGCAGTACTTC.

The rearrangement uses TRBV7-2 and TRBJ1-2; no clear D. Germline CDR1 is SGHTA and CDR2 is FQGNSA. The CDR3 is 17 amino acids. V shed 4 bases and J shed 8 bases, with 26 bases lying between them. The CDR3 region is CASSSHSGRLLYGGYTF. Written as DNA, the CDR3 is TGTGCCAGCAGCTCCCACTCGGGGAGGTTACTATATGGGGGCTACACCTTC.

The J gene is TRBJ2-5, the V gene TRBV11-2; D is possibly TRBD2 (6 bases). The germline gives CDR1 SGHAT, CDR2 FQNNGV. This CDR3 spans 15 amino acids. The germline V and J ends were trimmed by 5 bases and 5 bases, with 18 bases remaining between them. Written as DNA, the CDR3 is TGTGCCAGCAGCCATCCTAGGACGGGGGTGGAGACCCAGTACTTC. Amino acid sequence: CASSHPRTGVETQYF.

This chain uses TRBV7-2 with TRBJ2-3; weak D call: TRBD2 (5 bases). Trimming took 0 bases from V and 4 from J, leaving 11 bases between them. Germline CDR1 and CDR2: SGHTA and FQGNSA. This CDR3 spans 15 amino acids. As DNA, the CDR3 is TGTGCCAGCAGCTTAGCGGGAGAAAGAGCAGATACGCAGTATTTT. Residues: CASSLAGERADTQYF. Based on the CDR3 plus reference TRBV7-2 and TRBJ2-3, the full variable domain is GAGVSQSPSNKVTEKGKDVELRCDPISGHTALYWYRQSLGQGLEFLIYFQGNSAPDKSGLPSDRFSAERTGGSVSTLTIQRTQQEDSAVYLCASSLAGERADTQYFGPGTRLTVL.

The chain has TRBV19 and TRBJ1-1; D ambiguous. Deletions cut 5 bases from V and 3 bases from J, with 19 bases between. The length of the CDR3 is 16 residues. From germline, CDR1 is LNHDA and CDR2 SQIVND (reference sequence). CDR3 amino acids: CASSVRQVRWHTEAFF. DNA for the CDR3: TGTGCCAGTAGTGTAAGACAAGTCCGGTGGCACACTGAAGCTTTCTTT.

This clonotype has just a few counts. The V call is TRBV6-1, the J call TRBJ2-5; tentatively, D is TRBD1 (5 bases). This CDR3 spans 15 amino acids. Germline V CDR1 and CDR2: MNHNS, SASEGT. V lost 3 bases and J 5 bases, leaving 16 bases between the germline ends. The CDR3 reads CASSDRTPPPETQYF. Here the CDR3 DNA reads TGTGCCAGCAGTGATCGGACACCCCCACCCGAGACCCAGTACTTC.

The chain carries TRBV5-1 and TRBJ2-7; a weak D match, TRBD1 (6 bases). V was cut by 2 bases and J by 5 bases, with 11 bases left in between. This CDR3 spans 13 amino acids. The germline CDR1 and CDR2 sequences are SGHRS and YFSETQ. In DNA, the CDR3 is TGCGCCAGCAGCTTCGGGAACAGGGACGAGCAGTACTTC. Protein sequence: CASSFGNRDEQYF.

A single count supports this clonotype. A junction boundary mismatches the germline segment, possibly from a read error. The CDR3 loop is CTSSLVGQGNSPLHF. The CDR3 region has the DNA TGCACCAGCAGCTTGGTGGGACAGGGAAATTCACCCCTCCACTTT. The chain recombines TRBV5-1 with TRBJ1-6; 9 bases match TRBD1. The germline gives CDR1 SGHRS, CDR2 YFSETQ. The CDR3 covers 15 residues.

The J gene is TRBJ1-2, the V gene TRBV12-3 or TRBV12-4; D gene uncertain. CDR3 length: 14 amino acids. Trimming removed 4 bases from V and 4 bases from J, with 13 bases in between. CDR3 DNA sequence: TGTGCCAGCAGTTGGTCTGCCGAATCCTATGGCTACACCTTC. It translates to CASSWSAESYGYTF.

This chain connects TRBV5-1 to TRBJ1-2, with no clear D. V dropped 0 bases and J dropped 1 base, with 19 bases sitting between them. The CDR3 extends over 18 amino acids. Germline-derived CDR1 and CDR2 are SGHRS and YFSETQ. In DNA form, the CDR3 reads TGCGCCAGCAGCTTGGGGGCAGGTGACAACACTTTTAACTATGGCTACACCTTC. This encodes CASSLGAGDNTFNYGYTF.

The rearrangement joins TRBV7-2 to TRBJ2-3; D is unresolved. Trimming left V 1 base short and J 2 bases short, with 4 bases between. The CDR3 is 13 amino acids. Germline V gene data show CDR1 as SGHTA and CDR2 as FQGNSA. As DNA, the CDR3 is TGTGCCAGCAGCTTAGATGTCACAGATACGCAGTATTTT. The encoded protein is CASSLDVTDTQYF. The full variable domain, completed using reference TRBV7-2 and TRBJ2-3, is GAGVSQSPSNKVTEKGKDVELRCDPISGHTALYWYRQSLGQGLEFLIYFQGNSAPDKSGLPSDRFSAERTGGSVSTLTIQRTQQEDSAVYLCASSLDVTDTQYFGPGTRLTVL.

The V gene is TRBV7-2, the J gene TRBJ2-7, with TRBD2 matching 11 bases. The length of the CDR3 is 16 residues. The V and J ends lost 5 bases and 4 bases, in that order; junction bases with no gene match: 10. Germline V gene lookup returns CDR1 SGHTA and CDR2 FQGNSA. This chain's CDR3 is CASSPGLTSGNYEQYF. The CDR3 region has the DNA TGTGCCAGCAGCCCGGGGCTGACTAGCGGGAATTACGAGCAGTACTTC.